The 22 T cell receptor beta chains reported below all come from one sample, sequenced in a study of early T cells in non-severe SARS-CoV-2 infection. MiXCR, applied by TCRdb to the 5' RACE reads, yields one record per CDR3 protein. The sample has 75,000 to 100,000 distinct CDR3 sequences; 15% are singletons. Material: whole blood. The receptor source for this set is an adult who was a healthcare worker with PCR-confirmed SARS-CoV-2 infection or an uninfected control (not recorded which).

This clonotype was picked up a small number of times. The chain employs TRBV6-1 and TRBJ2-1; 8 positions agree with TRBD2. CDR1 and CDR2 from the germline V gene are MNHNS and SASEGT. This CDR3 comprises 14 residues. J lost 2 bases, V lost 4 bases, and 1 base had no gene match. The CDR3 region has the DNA TGTGCCAGCAGTGTAGCGGGACCCTACAATGAGCAGTTCTTC. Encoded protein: CASSVAGPYNEQFF.

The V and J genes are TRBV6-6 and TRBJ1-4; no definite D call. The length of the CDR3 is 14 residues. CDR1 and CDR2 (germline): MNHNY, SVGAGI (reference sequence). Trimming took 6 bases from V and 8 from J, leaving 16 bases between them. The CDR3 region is CASSQHFLGEKLFF. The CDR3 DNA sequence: TGTGCCAGCAGCCAACACTTCCTGGGGGAAAAACTGTTTTTT.

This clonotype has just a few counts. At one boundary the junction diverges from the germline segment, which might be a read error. CDR3 bases: TGCGCCAGCAGCCAGGTACTAGCGGACAATGAGCGGTTCTTC. Protein sequence: CASSQVLADNERFF. The chain employs TRBV4-1 and TRBJ2-1, with 8 nucleotides matching TRBD2. The CDR3 contains 14 residues. Germline V CDR1 and CDR2: MGHRA, YSYEKL.

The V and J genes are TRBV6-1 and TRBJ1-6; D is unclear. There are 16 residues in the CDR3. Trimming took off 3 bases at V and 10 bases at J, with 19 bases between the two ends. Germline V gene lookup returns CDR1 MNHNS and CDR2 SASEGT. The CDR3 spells CASSDLREPNGSPLHF. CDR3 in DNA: TGTGCCAGCAGTGACCTACGGGAGCCTAACGGATCACCCCTCCACTTT.

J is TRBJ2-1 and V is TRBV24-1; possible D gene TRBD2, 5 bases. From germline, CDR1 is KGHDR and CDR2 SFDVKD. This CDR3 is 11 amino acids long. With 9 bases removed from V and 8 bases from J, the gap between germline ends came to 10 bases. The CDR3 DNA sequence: TGTGCCACCTCAAGAGCGGATGAGCAGTTCTTC. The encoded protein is CATSRADEQFF.

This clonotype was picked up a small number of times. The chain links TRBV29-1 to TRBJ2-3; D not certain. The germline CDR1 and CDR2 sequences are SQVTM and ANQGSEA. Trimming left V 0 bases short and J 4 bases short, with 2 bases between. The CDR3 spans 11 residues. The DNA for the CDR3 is TGCAGCGTTGAAGATGCAGATACGCAGTATTTT. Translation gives CSVEDADTQYF.

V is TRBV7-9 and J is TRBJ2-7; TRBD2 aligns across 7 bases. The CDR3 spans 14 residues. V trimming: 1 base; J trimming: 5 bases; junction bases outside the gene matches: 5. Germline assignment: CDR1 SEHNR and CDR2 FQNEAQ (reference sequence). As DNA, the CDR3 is TGTGCCAGCAGCTTAGTAACGAGCGGGAACGAGCAGTACTTC. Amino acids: CASSLVTSGNEQYF.

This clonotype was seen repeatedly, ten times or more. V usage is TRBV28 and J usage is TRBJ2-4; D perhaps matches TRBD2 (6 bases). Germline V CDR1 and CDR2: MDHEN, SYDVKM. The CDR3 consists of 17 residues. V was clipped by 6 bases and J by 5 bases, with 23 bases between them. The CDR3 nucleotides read TGTGCCAGCAGCCGCCCCGGACTATTTTGGGGTGAAAACATTCAGTACTTC. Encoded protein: CASSRPGLFWGENIQYF.

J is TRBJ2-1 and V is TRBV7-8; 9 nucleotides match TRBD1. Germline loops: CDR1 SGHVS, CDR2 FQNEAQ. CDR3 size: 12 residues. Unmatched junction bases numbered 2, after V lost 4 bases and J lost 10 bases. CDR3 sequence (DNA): TGTGCCAGCAGCTCGGACAGGGGAGAGCAGTTCTTC. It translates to CASSSDRGEQFF. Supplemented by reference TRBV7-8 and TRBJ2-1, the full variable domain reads GAGVSQSPRYKVAKRGQDVALRCDPISGHVSLFWYQQALGQGPEFLTYFQNEAQLDKSGLPSDRFFAERPEGSVSTLKIQRTQQEDSAVYLCASSSDRGEQFFGPGTRLTVL.

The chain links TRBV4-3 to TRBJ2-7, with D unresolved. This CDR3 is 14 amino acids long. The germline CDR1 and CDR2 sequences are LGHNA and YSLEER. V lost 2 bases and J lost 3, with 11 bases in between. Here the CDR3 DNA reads TGCGCCAGCAGCCAATTGTTAGACAACTACGAGCAGTACTTC. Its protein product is CASSQLLDNYEQYF.

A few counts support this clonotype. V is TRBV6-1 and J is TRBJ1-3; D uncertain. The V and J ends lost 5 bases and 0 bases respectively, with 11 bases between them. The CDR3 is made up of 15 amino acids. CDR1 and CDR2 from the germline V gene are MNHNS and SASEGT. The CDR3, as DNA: TGTGCCAGCAGTAGGTCGACGGACTCTGGAAACACCATATATTTT. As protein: CASSRSTDSGNTIYF.

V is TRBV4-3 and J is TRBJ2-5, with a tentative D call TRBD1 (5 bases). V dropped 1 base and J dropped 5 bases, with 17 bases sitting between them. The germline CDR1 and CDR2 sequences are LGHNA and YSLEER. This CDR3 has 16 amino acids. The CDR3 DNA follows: TGCGCCAGCAGCCAAGTCATAGGGGTCAGCCTGGAGACCCAGTACTTC. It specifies CASSQVIGVSLETQYF.

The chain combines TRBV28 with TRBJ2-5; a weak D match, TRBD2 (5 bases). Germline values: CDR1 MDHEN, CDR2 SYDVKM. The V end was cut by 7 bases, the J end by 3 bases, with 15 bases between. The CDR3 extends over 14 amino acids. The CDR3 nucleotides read TGTGCCAGCACTTCCCCTAGGGAGAAAGAGACCCAGTACTTC. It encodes CASTSPREKETQYF.

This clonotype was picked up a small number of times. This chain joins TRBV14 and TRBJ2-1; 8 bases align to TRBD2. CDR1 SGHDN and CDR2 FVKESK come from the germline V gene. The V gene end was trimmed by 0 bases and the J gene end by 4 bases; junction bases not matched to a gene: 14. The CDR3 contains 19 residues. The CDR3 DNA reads TGTGCCAGCAGCCAAGATAGAGGGTTTGAGAGCGGGAGTTACAATGAGCAGTTCTTC. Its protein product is CASSQDRGFESGSYNEQFF.

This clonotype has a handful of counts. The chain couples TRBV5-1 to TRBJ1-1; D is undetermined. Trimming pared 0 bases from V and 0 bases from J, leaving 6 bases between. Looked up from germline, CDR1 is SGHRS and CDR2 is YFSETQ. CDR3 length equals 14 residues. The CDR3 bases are TGCGCCAGCAGCTTGGACGCCCTGAACACTGAAGCTTTCTTT. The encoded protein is CASSLDALNTEAFF.

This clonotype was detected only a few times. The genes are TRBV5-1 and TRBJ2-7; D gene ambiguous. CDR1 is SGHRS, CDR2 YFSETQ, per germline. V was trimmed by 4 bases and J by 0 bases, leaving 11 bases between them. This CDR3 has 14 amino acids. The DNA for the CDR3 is TGCGCCAGCAGCACATCGGGCAGCTCCTACGAGCAGTACTTC. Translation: CASSTSGSSYEQYF.

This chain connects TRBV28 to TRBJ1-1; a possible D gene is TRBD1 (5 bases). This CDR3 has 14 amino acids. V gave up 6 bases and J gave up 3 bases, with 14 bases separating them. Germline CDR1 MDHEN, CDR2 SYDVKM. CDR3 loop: CASRPWGSHTEAFF. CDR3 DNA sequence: TGTGCCAGCAGACCATGGGGCAGCCACACTGAAGCTTTCTTT.

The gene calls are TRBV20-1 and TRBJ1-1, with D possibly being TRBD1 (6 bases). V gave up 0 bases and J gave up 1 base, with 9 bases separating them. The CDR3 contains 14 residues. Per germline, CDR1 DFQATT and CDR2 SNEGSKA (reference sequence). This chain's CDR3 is CSARDGGGNTEAFF. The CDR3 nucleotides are TGCAGTGCTAGAGATGGGGGCGGGAACACTGAAGCTTTCTTT.

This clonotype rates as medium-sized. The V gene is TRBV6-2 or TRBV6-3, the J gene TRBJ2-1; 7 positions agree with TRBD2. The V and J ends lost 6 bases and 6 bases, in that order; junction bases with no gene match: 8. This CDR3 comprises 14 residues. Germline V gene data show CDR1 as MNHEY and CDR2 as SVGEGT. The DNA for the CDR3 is TGTGCCAGCAGCCCCGGACTAGAAAGCAATGAGCAGTTCTTC. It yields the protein CASSPGLESNEQFF.

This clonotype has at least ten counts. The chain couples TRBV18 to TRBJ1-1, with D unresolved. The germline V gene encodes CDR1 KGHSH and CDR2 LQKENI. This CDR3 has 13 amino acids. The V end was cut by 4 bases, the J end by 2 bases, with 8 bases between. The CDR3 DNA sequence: TGTGCCAGCTCACAACAAAGAAACACTGAAGCTTTCTTT. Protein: CASSQQRNTEAFF.

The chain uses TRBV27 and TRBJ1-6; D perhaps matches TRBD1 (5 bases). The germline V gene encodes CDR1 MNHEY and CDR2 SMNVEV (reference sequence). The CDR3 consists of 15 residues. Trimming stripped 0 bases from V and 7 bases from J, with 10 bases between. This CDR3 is CASSLSQGGNSPLHF. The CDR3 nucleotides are TGTGCCAGCAGTTTATCCCAGGGCGGGAATTCACCCCTCCACTTT.

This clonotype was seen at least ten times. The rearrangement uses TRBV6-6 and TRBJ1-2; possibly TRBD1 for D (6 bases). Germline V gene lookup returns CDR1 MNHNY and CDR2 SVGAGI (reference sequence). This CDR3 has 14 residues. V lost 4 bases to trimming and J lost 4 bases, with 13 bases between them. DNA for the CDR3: TGTGCCAGCAGTTTGGGGGGGCAAAGCTATGGCTACACCTTC. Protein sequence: CASSLGGQSYGYTF.